This T cell receptor (beta chain) derives from a study of T cells in Graves' hyperthyroidism and ophthalmopathy. About this clonotype: The antigen remains unidentified.

Pregnant or lactating patients were excluded, as were those with uncontrolled infection or other autoimmune disease. Amplification of TCR beta CDR3 regions used RNA as the template. First-round RT-PCR targeting the TCR CDR3 was performed with the HTBI primer set. TCRdb processed the multiplex PCR reads anew with MiXCR; each CDR3 protein has one entry. The sample contains 450,000 to 700,000 distinct CDR3 sequences, about 45% of which appear only once. General study findings and limits: Most thyroid clonotypes that were expanded above 0.001 also turned up in blood. Ophthalmopathy was separated from stable hyperthyroidism by a 13 V-J model. Ophthalmopathy onset followed model prediction by a median about 6.9 months.

Sequenced input: peripheral blood or thyroid tissue (not recorded which). This clonotype originated in an adult woman with Graves' disease, either hyperthyroidism or ophthalmopathy (not recorded which).

The CDR3 bases are TGTGCCCCCCTGGCTGACAAGCCGCAAAAACGGACCCAGTACTTC. This sequence encodes CAPLADKPQKRTQYF. This sequence joins TRBV6-1 and TRBJ2-5; no clear D. Germline V gene lookup returns CDR1 MNHNS and CDR2 SASEGT. This CDR3 is built from 15 residues. Trimming shortened V by 11 bases and J by 7 bases, and 26 bases separated the two germline ends.